This T cell receptor beta chain was documented in a study of T cells in Graves' hyperthyroidism and ophthalmopathy. Study results and caveats: Ophthalmopathy was identified by the model a median approximately six months ahead of onset. Most clonotypes that expanded in the thyroid above 0.001 also showed up in blood.

This clonotype was observed many times. Its antigen is currently unknown. The study defined stable Graves' hyperthyroidism as no ophthalmopathy progression within 18 months. RNA transcripts gave rise to amplified TCR beta CDR3 regions. The TCR CDR3 first-round RT-PCR relied on the HTBI primer set. TCRdb recomputed calls from the multiplex PCR reads with MiXCR, one row per CDR3 protein. The sample consists of hundreds of thousands of distinct CDR3 sequences, approximately 15% of them appearing once. The receptor was isolated from a woman in her 30s with Graves' hyperthyroidism. Sequenced: blood.

CDR3 amino acids: CASSLAGGDLNEQFF. In nucleotides, the CDR3 is TGTGCCAGCAGCTTAGCAGGGGGAGACCTCAATGAGCAGTTCTTC. The V gene is TRBV7-8, the J gene TRBJ2-1; D is possibly TRBD1 (6 bases). Trimming left V 0 bases short and J 6 bases short, with 12 bases between. Germline V gene lookup returns CDR1 SGHVS and CDR2 FQNEAQ. This CDR3 region has 15 residues.